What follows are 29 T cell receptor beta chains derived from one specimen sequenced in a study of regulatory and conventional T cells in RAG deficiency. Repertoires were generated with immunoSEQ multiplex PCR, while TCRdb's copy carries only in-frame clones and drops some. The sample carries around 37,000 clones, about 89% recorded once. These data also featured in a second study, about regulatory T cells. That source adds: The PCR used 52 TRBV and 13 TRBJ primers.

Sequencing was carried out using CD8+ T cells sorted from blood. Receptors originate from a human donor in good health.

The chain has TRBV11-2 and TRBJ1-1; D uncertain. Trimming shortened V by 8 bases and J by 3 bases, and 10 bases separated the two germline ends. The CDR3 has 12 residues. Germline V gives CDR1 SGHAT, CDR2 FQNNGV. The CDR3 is CASLGLDTEAFF. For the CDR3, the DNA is TGTGCCAGCCTGGGTTTGGACACTGAAGCTTTCTTT. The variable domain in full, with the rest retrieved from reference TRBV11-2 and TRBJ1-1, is EAGVAQSPRYKIIEKRQSVAFWCNPISGHATLYWYQQILGQGPKLLIQFQNNGVVDDSQLPKDRFSAERLKGVDSTLKIQPAKLEDSAVYLCASLGLDTEAFFGQGTRLTVV.

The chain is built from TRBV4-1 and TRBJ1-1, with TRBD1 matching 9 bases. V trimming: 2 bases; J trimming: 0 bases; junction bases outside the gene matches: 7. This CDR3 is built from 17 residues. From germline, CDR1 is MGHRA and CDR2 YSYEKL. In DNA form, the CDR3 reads TGCGCCAGCAGCCAAAGTCCCGGGACAGGGATGAACACTGAAGCTTTCTTT. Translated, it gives CASSQSPGTGMNTEAFF.

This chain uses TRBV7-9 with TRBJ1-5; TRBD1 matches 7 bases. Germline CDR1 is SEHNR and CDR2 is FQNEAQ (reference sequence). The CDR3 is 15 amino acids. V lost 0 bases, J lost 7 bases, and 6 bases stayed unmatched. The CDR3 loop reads CASSLATGSRQPQHF. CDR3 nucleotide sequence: TGTGCCAGCAGCTTAGCGACAGGGAGTCGCCAGCCCCAGCATTTT.

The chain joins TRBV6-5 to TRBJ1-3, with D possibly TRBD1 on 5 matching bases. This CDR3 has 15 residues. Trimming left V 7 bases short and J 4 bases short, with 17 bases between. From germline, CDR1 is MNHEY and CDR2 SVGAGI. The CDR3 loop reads CASTTGTAAGNTIYF. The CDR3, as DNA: TGTGCCAGCACGACCGGGACCGCGGCGGGAAACACCATATATTTT.

DNA of the CDR3: TGCGCCAGCAGCTTGGGTTCTAGCAATGAGCAGTTCTTC. Translation: CASSLGSSNEQFF. The rearrangement joins TRBV5-1 to TRBJ2-1; unclear D gene. This CDR3 is 13 amino acids long. The V gene lost 0 bases and the J gene lost 6 bases, with 7 bases spanning the gap. Germline assignment: CDR1 SGHRS and CDR2 YFSETQ.

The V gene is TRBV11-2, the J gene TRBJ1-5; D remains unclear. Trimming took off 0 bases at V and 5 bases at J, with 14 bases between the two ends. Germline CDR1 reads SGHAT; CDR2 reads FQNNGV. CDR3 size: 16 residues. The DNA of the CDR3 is TGTGCCAGCAGCTTAGATCGAAGGGCAGGCCATCAGCCCCAGCATTTT. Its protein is CASSLDRRAGHQPQHF.

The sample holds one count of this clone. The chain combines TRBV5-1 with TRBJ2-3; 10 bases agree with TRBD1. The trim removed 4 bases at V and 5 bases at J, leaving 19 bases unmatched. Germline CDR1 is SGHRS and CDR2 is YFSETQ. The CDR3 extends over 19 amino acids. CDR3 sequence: CASSPGPLDDRGRRDTQYF. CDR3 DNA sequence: TGCGCCAGCAGCCCCGGGCCCCTAGACGACAGGGGGCGACGAGATACGCAGTATTTT. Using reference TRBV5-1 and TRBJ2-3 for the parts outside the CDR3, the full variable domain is KAGVTQTPRYLIKTRGQQVTLSCSPISGHRSVSWYQQTPGQGLQFLFEYFSETQRNKGNFPGRFSGRQFSNSRSEMNVSTLELGDSALYLCASSPGPLDDRGRRDTQYFGPGTRLTVL.

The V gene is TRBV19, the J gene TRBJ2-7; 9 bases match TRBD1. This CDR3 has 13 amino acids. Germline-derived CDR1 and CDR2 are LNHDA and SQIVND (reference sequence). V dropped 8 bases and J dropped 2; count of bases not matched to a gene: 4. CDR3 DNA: TGTGCCAGTTCCAGACAGGGGGCCTACGAGCAGTACTTC. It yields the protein CASSRQGAYEQYF.

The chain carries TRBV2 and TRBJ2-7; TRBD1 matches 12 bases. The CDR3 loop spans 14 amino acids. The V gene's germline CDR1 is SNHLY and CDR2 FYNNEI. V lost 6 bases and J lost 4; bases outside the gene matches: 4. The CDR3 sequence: CASRRGQGAYEQYF. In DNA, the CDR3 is TGTGCCAGCAGAAGGGGACAGGGGGCTTACGAGCAGTACTTC.

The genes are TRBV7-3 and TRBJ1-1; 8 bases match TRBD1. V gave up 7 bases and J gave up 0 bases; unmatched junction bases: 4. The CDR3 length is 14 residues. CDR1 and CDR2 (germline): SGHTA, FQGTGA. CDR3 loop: CASKTTGVNTEAFF. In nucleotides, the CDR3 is TGTGCCAGCAAGACGACAGGGGTGAACACTGAAGCTTTCTTT.

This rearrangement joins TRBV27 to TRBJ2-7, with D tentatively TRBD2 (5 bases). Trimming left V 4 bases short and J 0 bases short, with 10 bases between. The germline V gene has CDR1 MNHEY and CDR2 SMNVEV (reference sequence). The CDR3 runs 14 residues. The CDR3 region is CASSSGLASYEQYF. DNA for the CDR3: TGTGCCAGCAGTTCGGGGTTGGCCTCCTACGAGCAGTACTTC.

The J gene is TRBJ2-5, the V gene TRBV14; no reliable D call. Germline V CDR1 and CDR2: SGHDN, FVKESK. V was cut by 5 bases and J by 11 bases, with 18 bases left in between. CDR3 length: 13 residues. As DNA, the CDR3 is TGTGCCAGCAGCTACCAATCCGATTGGGCGCAGTACTTC. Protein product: CASSYQSDWAQYF.

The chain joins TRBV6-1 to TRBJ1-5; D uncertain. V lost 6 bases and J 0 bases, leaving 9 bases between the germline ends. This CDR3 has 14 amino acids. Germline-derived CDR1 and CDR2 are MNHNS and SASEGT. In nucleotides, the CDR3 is TGTGCCAGCAGACTGCGGGGTAGCAATCAGCCCCAGCATTTT. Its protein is CASRLRGSNQPQHF.

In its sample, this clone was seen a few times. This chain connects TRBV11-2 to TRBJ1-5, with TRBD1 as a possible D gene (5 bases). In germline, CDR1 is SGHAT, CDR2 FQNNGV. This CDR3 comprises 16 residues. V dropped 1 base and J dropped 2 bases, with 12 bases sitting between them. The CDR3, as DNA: TGTGCCAGCAGCTTAGGGGCAGGGTTGGGCAATCAGCCCCAGCATTTT. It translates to CASSLGAGLGNQPQHF.

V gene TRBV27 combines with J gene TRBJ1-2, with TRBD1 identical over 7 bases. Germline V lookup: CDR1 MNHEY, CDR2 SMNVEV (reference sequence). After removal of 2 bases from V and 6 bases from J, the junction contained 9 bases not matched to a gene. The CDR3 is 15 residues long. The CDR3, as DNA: TGTGCCAGCAGTTTAGGGCCCCAGGGGGGAGATGGCTACACCTTC. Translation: CASSLGPQGGDGYTF.

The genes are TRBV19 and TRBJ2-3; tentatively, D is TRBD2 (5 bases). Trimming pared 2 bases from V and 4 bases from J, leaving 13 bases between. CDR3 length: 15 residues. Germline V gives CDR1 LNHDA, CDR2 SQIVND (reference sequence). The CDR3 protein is CASSIMGSGADTQYF. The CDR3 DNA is TGTGCCAGTAGTATAATGGGATCCGGGGCAGATACGCAGTATTTT. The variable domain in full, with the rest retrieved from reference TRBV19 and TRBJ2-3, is DGGITQSPKYLFRKEGQNVTLSCEQNLNHDAMYWYRQDPGQGLRLIYYSQIVNDFQKGDIAEGYSVSREKKESFPLTVTSAQKNPTAFYLCASSIMGSGADTQYFGPGTRLTVL.

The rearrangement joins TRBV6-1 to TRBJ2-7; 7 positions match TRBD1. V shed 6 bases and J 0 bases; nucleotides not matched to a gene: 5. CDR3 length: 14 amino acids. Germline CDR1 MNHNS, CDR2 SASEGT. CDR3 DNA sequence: TGTGCCAGCAGCCGACAGGGAATCTCCTACGAGCAGTACTTC. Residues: CASSRQGISYEQYF.

In DNA form, the CDR3 reads TGTGCCAGCCGGTCCGCGGCCGAAGCTTTCTTT. It translates to CASRSAAEAFF. The chain has TRBV14 and TRBJ1-1; D ambiguous. Between the trimmed V and J ends, which lost 8 bases and 8 bases, there was a span of 12 bases. The CDR3 is made up of 11 amino acids. Looked up from germline, CDR1 is SGHDN and CDR2 is FVKESK.

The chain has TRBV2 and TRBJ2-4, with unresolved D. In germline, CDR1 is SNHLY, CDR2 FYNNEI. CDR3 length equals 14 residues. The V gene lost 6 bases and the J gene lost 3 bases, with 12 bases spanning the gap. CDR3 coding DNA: TGTGCCAGCAGGCCCACTCATTACAAAAACATTCAGTACTTC. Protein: CASRPTHYKNIQYF.

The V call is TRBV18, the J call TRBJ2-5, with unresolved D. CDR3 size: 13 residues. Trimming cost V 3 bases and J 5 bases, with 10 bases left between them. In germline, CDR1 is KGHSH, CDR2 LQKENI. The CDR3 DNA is TGTGCCAGCTCACCTCCCTCTCGGGAGACCCAGTACTTC. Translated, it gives CASSPPSRETQYF.

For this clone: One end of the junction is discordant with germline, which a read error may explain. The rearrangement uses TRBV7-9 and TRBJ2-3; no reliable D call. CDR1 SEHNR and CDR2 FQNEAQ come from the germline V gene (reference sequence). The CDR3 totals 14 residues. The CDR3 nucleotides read TGTGCCAGCGGCTTAGATATCAGCACAGATACGCAGTATTTT. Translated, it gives CASGLDISTDTQYF.

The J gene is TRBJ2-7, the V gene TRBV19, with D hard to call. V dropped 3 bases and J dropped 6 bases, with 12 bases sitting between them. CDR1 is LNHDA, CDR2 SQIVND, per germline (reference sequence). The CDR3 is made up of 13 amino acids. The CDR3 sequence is CASSMFLSGEQYF. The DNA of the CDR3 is TGTGCCAGTAGTATGTTCTTGTCGGGCGAGCAGTACTTC. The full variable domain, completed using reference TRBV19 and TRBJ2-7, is DGGITQSPKYLFRKEGQNVTLSCEQNLNHDAMYWYRQDPGQGLRLIYYSQIVNDFQKGDIAEGYSVSREKKESFPLTVTSAQKNPTAFYLCASSMFLSGEQYFGPGTRLTVT.

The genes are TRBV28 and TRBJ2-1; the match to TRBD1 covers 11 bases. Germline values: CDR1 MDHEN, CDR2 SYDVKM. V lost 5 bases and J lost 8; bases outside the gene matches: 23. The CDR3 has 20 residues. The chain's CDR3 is CASSGQTPRDRGKKVHEQFF. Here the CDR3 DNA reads TGTGCCAGCAGTGGCCAGACCCCTCGGGACAGGGGGAAGAAGGTGCATGAGCAGTTCTTC.

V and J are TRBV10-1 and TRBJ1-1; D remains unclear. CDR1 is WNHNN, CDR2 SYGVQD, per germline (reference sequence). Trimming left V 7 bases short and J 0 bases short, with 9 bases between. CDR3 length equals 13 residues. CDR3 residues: CASKQYMNTEAFF. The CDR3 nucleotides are TGCGCCAGCAAACAGTACATGAACACTGAAGCTTTCTTT.

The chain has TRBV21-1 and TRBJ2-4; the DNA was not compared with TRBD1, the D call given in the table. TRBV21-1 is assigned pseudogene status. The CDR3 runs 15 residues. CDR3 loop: CASSNRVGEKNIQYF. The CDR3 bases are TGTGCCAGCAGCAATCGAGTAGGGGAAAAAAACATTCAGTACTTC.

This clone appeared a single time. CDR3 sequence: CSVVGNEQFF. The CDR3 bases are TGCAGCGTTGTGGGGAATGAGCAGTTCTTC. The chain recombines TRBV29-1 with TRBJ2-1; no definite D call. V shed 4 bases and J shed 7 bases, with 5 bases lying between them. This CDR3 has 10 residues. The germline V gene encodes CDR1 SQVTM and CDR2 ANQGSEA.

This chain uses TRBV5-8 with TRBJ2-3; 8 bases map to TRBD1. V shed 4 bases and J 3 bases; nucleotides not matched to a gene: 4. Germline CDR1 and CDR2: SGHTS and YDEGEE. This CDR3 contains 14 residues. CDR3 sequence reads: CASSGDRFTDTQYF. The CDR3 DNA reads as TGTGCCAGCAGCGGGGACAGGTTTACAGATACGCAGTATTTT.

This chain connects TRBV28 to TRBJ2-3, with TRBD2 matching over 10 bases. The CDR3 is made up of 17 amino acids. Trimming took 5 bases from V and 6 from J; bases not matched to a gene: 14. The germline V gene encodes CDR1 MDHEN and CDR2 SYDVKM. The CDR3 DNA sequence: TGTGCCAGCAGTCAACTCGGACTAGCGGAGAAGAAGGATACGCAGTATTTT. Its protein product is CASSQLGLAEKKDTQYF.

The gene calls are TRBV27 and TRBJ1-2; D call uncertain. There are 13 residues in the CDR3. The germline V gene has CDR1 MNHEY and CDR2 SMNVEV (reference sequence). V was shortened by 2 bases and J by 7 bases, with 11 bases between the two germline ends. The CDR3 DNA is TGTGCCAGCAGTTTAGGTTCTGACTCTGGCTACACCTTC. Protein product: CASSLGSDSGYTF.